Below, 3 T cell receptor beta chains from the same sample are listed, as sequenced in a study of shared clonotypes between healthy human individuals (TCRdb year 2020). Libraries came from the immunoSEQ multiplex PCR assay. Here the immuneACCESS table is served through TCRdb, limited to in-frame sequences with V and J called. Missing clones are a known gap in these copies; in checked studies unresolved V genes cover under half, and the rest lacks a known reason. The sample table records over a million clones; about 80% of these occur just once. The ten most abundant clones make up 0.4% to 0.55% of the sample. Specimen: memory CD4+ T cells from PBMCs. The cell subset or site label on this specimen signifies: CD45RA-negative fraction. Every receptor here comes from a man between 18 and 29 years old in good health. Some clones in this sample may be carry-over from other donors' samples.

Here the CDR3 DNA reads TGTGCCAGCAGGGGGCCCACAGATACGCAGTATTTT. It codes for CASRGPTDTQYF. This sequence joins TRBV2 and TRBJ2-3; D might be TRBD1 (5 bases). This CDR3 has 12 amino acids. Trimming left V 6 bases short and J 2 bases short, with 6 bases between. Germline CDR1 SNHLY, CDR2 FYNNEI.

This clone was counted once. The V and J genes are TRBV19 and TRBJ2-7; 8 nucleotides line up with TRBD2. After removal of 5 bases from V and 0 bases from J, the junction contained 3 bases not matched to a gene. Per the germline V gene, CDR1 is LNHDA and CDR2 is SQIVND (reference sequence). CDR3 length: 14 amino acids. For the CDR3, the DNA is TGTGCCAGTAGTCCGGGAGGGAGCTCCTACGAGCAGTACTTC. Protein: CASSPGGSSYEQYF.

The rearrangement uses TRBV7-9 and TRBJ2-7; TRBD1 matches 7 bases. The CDR3 has 16 residues. Germline-derived CDR1 and CDR2 are SEHNR and FQNEAQ (reference sequence). Trimming at V came to 1 base and at J to 2 bases, leaving 8 bases not matched to a gene. As DNA, the CDR3 is TGTGCCAGCAGCTTAGGGGGCTGGGACAGACCCTACGAGCAGTACTTC. This translates into CASSLGGWDRPYEQYF.